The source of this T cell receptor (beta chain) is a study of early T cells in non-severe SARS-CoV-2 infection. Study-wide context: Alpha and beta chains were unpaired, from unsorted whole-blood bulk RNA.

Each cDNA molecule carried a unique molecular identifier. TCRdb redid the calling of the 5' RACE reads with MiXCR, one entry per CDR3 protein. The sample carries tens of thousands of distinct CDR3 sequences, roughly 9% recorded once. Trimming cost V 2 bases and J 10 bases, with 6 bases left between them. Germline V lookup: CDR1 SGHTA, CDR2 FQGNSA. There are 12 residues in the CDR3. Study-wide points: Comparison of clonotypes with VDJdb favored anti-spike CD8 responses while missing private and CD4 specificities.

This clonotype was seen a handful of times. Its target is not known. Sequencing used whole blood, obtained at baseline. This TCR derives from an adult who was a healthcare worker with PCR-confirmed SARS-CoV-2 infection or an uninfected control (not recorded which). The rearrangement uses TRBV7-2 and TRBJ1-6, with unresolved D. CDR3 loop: CASSLNPSPLHF. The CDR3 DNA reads TGTGCCAGCAGCTTAAATCCCTCACCCCTCCACTTT.